This TCR beta chain was retrieved from a study of blood T cell repertoires in COVID-19. Overall study: Material from acute and convalescent COVID-19 was sourced from the United States, Italy and Spain.

CDR1 is MGHDK, CDR2 SYGVNS, per germline. This CDR3 is built from 12 residues. Trimming shortened V by 7 bases and J by 3 bases, and 6 bases separated the two germline ends. The authors' processing: Reference gene primers were amplified, and this amplification served to estimate nucleated cell counts. Only in-frame clones appear in the TCRdb table, and some are missing; sequencing was by immunoSEQ multiplex PCR. Clone size and the V and J calls come from that table; the DNA yielded D and trimming. The data show about 290,000 clones, over 85% seen once. Source material: peripheral blood. This chain uses TRBV25-1 with TRBJ2-2; a possible D gene is TRBD1 (5 bases). This clonotype was sampled from a woman in her 30s with COVID-19, enrolled during active disease. As DNA, the CDR3 is TGTGCCAGCATAGGGGACACCGGGGAGCTGTTTTTT. Its translation: CASIGDTGELFF.